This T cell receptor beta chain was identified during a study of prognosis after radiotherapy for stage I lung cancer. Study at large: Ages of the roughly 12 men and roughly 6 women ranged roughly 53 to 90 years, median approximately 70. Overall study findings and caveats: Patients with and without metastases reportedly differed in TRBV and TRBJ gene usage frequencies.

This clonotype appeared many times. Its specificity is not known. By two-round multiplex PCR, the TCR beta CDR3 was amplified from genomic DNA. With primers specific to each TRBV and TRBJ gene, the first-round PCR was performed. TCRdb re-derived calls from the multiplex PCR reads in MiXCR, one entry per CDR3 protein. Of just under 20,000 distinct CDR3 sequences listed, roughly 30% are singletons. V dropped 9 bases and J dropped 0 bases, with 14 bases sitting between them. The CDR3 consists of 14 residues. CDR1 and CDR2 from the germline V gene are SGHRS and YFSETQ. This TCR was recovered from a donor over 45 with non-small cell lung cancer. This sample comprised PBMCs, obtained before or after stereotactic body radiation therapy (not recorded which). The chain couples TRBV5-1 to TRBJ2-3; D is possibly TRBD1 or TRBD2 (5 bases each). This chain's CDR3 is CATHSGPSTDTQYF. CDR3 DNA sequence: TGCGCCACTCACTCGGGACCCAGCACAGATACGCAGTATTTT.